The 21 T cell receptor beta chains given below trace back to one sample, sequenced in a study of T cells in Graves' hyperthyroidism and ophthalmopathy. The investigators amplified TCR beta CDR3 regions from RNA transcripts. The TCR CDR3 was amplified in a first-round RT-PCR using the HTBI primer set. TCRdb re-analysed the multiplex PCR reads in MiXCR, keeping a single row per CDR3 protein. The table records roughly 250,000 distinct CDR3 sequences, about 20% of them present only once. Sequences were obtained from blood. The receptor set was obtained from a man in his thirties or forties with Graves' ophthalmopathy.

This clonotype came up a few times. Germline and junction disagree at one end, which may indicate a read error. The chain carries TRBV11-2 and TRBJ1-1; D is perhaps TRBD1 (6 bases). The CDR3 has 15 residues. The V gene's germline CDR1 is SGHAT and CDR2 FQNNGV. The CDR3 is CAGSLVPRGGTEAFF. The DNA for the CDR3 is TGTGCCGGCAGCTTAGTCCCCAGGGGAGGAACTGAAGCTTTCTTT.

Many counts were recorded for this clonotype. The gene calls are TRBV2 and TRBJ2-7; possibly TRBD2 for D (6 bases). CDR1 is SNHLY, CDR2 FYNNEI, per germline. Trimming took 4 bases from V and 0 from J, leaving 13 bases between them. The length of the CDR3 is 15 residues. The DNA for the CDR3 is TGTGCCAGCAGTGGCCCCGGGGGAGGCTCCTACGAGCAGTACTTC. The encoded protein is CASSGPGGGSYEQYF.

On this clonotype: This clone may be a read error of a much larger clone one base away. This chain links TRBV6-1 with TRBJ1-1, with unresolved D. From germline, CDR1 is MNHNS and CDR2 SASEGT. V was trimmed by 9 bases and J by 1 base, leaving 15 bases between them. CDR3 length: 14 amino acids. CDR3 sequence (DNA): TGTGCCAGTAAGGGCATGGTACGGAACACTGAAGCTTTCTTT. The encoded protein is CASKGMVRNTEAFF.

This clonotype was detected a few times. The CDR3 DNA sequence: TGCAGTGCTAGAGATCTCGGGCAGGGAGACTATGGCTACACCTTC. Its protein product is CSARDLGQGDYGYTF. The chain links TRBV20-1 to TRBJ1-2; a weak D match, TRBD1 (5 bases). Between the trimmed V and J ends, which lost 0 bases and 3 bases, there was a span of 14 bases. CDR3 size: 15 residues. CDR1 and CDR2 (germline): DFQATT, SNEGSKA (reference sequence).

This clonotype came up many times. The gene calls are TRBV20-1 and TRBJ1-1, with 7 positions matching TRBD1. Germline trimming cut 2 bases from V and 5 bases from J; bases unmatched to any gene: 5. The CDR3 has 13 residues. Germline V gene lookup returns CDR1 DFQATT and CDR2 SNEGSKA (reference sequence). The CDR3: CSARRQGGTEAFF. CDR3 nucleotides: TGCAGTGCTAGACGACAGGGAGGTACTGAAGCTTTCTTT.

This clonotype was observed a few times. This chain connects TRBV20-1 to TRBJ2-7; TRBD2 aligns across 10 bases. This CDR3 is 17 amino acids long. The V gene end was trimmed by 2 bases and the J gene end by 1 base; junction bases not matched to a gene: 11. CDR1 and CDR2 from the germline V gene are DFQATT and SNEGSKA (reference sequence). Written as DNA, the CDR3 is TGCAGTGCTAGACTAATAGGGGCTAGCGGGAGTTCCTACGAGCAGTACTTC. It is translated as CSARLIGASGSSYEQYF.

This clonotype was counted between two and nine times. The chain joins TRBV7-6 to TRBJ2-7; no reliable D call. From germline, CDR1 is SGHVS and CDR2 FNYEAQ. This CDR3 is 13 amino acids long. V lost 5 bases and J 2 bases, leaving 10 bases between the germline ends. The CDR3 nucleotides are TGTGCCAGCAGCCAAGATAAACCCTACGAGCAGTACTTC. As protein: CASSQDKPYEQYF.

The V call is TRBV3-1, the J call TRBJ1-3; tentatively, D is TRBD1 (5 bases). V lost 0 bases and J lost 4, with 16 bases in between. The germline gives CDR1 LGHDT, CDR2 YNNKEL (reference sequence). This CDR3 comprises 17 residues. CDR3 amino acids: CASSQEGARRIGNTIYF. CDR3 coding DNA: TGTGCCAGCAGCCAAGAAGGGGCGAGGCGAATCGGAAACACCATATATTTT.

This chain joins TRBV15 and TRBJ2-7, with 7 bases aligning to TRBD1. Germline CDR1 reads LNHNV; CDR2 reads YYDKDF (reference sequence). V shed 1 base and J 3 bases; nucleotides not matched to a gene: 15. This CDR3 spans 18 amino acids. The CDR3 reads CATSRGFGEGASSYEQYF. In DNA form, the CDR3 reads TGTGCCACCAGCAGAGGATTCGGAGAGGGGGCCTCCAGCTACGAGCAGTACTTC.

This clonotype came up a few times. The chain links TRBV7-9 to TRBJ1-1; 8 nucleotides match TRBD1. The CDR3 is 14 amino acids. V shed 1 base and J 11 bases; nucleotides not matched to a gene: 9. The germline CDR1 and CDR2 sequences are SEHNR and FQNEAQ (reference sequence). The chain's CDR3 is CASSLDNRDRKAFF. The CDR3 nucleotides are TGTGCCAGCAGCTTAGATAACCGGGACAGGAAGGCTTTCTTT.

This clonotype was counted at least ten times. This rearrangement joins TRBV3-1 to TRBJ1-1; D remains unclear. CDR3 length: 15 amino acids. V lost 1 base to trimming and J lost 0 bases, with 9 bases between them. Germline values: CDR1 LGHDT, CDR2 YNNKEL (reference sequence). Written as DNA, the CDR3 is TGTGCCAGCAGCCAAGGTGAGGTTCTGAACACTGAAGCTTTCTTT. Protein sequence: CASSQGEVLNTEAFF. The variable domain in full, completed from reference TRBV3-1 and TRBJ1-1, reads DTAVSQTPKYLVTQMGNDKSIKCEQNLGHDTMYWYKQDSKKFLKIMFSYNNKELIINETVPNRFSPKSPDKAHLNLHINSLELGDSAVYFCASSQGEVLNTEAFFGQGTRLTVV.

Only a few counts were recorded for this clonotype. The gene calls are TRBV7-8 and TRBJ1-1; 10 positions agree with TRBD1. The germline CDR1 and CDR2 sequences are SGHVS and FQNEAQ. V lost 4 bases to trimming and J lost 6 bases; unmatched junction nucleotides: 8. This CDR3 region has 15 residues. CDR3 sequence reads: CASSSPTGGFAEAFF. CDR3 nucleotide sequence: TGTGCCAGCAGCTCTCCGACAGGGGGCTTCGCTGAAGCTTTCTTT.

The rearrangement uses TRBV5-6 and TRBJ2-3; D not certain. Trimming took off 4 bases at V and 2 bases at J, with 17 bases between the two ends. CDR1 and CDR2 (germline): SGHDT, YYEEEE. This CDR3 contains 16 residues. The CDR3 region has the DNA TGTGCCAGCAGCCCCTTGAGCGCTACCTTCACAGATACGCAGTATTTT. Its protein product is CASSPLSATFTDTQYF.

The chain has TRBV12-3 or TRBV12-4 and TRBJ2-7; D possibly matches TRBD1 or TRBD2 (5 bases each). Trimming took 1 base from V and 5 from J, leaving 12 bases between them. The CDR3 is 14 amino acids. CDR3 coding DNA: TGTGCCAGCAGTTTAGAGGGGACGCGCCACGAGCAGTACTTC. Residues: CASSLEGTRHEQYF.

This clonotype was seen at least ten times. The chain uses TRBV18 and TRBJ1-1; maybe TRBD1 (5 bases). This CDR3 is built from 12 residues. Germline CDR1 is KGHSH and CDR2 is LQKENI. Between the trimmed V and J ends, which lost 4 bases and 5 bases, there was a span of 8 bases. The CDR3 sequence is CASSLRVTEAFF. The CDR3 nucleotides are TGTGCCAGCTCACTCAGGGTTACTGAAGCTTTCTTT.

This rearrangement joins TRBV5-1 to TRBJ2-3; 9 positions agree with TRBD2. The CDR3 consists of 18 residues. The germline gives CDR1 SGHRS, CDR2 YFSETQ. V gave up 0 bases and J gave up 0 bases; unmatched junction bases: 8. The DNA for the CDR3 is TGCGCCAGCAGCTTGGTCGGACTAGCGCTCGAAAGCACAGATACGCAGTATTTT. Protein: CASSLVGLALESTDTQYF.

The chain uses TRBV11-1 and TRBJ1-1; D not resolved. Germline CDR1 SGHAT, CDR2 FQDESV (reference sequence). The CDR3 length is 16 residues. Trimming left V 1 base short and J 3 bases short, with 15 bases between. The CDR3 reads CASSLGQYGHYTEAFF. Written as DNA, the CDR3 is TGTGCCAGCAGCTTAGGGCAGTACGGCCACTACACTGAAGCTTTCTTT.

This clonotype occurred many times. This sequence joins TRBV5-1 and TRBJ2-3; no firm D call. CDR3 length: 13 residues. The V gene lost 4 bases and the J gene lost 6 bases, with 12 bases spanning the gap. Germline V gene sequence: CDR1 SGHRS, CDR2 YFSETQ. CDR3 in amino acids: CASSALAKDTQYF. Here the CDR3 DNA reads TGCGCCAGCAGCGCACTTGCAAAGGATACGCAGTATTTT.

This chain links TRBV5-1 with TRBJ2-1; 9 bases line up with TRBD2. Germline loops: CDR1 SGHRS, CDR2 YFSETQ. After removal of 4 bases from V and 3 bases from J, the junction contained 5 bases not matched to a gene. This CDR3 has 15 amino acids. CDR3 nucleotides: TGCGCCAGCAGCCGCGGGGGGGCACTCTACAATGAGCAGTTCTTC. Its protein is CASSRGGALYNEQFF.

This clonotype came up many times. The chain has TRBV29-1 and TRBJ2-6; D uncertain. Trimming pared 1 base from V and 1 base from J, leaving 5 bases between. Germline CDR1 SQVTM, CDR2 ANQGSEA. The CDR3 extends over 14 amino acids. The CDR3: CSVEVGSGANVLTF. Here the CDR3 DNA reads TGCAGCGTTGAAGTTGGATCTGGGGCCAACGTCCTGACTTTC.

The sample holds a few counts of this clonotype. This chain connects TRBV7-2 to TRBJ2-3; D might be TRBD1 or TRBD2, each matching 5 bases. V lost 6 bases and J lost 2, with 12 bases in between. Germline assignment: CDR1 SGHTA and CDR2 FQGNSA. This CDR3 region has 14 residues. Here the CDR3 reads CASSRDPTTDTQYF. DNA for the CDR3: TGTGCCAGCAGTCGGGACCCGACCACAGATACGCAGTATTTT.